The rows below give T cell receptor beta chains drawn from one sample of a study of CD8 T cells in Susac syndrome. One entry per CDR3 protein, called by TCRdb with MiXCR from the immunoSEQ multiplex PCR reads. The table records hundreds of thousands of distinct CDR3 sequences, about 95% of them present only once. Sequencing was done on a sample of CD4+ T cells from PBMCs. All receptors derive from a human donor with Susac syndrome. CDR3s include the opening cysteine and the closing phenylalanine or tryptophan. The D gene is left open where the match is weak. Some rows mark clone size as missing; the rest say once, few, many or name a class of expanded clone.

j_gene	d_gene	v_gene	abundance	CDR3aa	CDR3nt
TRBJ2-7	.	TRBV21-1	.	CASSSRPGLLNQQYF	TGTGCCAGCAGCAGCCGACCGGGACTACTTAATCAGCAGTACTTC
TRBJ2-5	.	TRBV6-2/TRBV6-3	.	CASSYSSWGKETQYF	TGTGCCAGCAGTTACTCCTCATGGGGAAAAGAGACCCAGTACTTC
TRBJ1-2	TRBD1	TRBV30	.	CAWSTGQGYGYTF	TGTGCCTGGAGTACGGGACAGGGCTATGGCTACACCTTC
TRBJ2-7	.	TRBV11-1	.	CASSPNRAGLQYF	TGTGCCAGCAGCCCAAACAGGGCAGGGTTGCAGTACTTC
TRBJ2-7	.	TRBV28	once	CASSSPEGTGDEQYF	TGTGCCAGCAGCTCCCCAGAGGGAACAGGCGACGAGCAGTACTTC
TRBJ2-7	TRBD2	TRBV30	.	CAWSVRSSGGAHEQYF	TGTGCCTGGAGTGTAAGGAGCAGCGGGGGGGCCCACGAGCAGTACTTC
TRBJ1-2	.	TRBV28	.	CASSFSAMNYGYTF	TGTGCCAGCAGTTTTTCTGCAATGAACTATGGCTACACCTTC
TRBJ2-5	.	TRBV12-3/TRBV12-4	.	CASSYRPAQFQETQYF	TGTGCCAGCAGCTATCGACCAGCACAATTCCAAGAGACCCAGTACTTC
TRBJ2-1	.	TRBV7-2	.	CASSRQGGPGWDNEQFF	TGTGCCAGCAGCCGGCAGGGGGGGCCGGGGTGGGACAATGAGCAGTTCTTC
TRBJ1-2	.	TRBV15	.	CATSSQKMALYGYTF	TGTGCCACCAGCAGCCAGAAGATGGCCCTCTATGGCTACACCTTC
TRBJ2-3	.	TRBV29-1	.	CSVEDPRRADTQYF	TGCAGCGTTGAAGATCCGAGAAGAGCAGATACGCAGTATTTT
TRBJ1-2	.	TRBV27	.	CASSDLDGTYGYTF	TGTGCCAGCAGTGACCTGGACGGTACCTATGGCTACACCTTC
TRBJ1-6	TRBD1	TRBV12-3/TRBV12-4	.	CASSQPGTGSSPLHF	TGTGCCAGCAGTCAACCCGGGACAGGGAGTTCACCCCTCCACTTT
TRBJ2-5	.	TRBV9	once	CASSVAPGEQETQYF	TGTGCCAGCAGCGTAGCTCCCGGGGAACAAGAGACCCAGTACTTC
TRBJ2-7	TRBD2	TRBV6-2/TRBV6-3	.	CASSPRAGEYSDEQYF	TGTGCCAGCAGCCCACGGGCGGGGGAGTACTCGGACGAGCAGTACTTC
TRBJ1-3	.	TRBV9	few	CASSRGDGNTIYF	TGTGCCAGCTCCCGTGGGGATGGAAACACCATATATTTT
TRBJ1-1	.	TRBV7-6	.	CASSLAPVNTEAFF	TGTGCCAGCAGCTTAGCGCCGGTGAACACTGAAGCTTTCTTT
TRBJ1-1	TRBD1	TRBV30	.	CAWRTGGYTEAFF	TGTGCCTGGAGAACAGGGGGGTACACTGAAGCTTTCTTT
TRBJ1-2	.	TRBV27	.	CASLLVYGYTF	TGTGCCAGCCTACTAGTGTATGGCTACACCTTC
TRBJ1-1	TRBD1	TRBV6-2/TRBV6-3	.	CASRRLSGTGEAEAFF	TGTGCCAGCAGGAGGCTGTCCGGGACAGGGGAGGCTGAAGCTTTCTTT
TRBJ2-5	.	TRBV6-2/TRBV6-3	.	CASSYNRAGTQYF	TGTGCCAGCAGTTACAACAGGGCCGGGACCCAGTACTTC
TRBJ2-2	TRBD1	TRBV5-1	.	CASSIQTGSEITGELFF	TGCGCCAGCAGCATCCAGACAGGGTCAGAGATCACCGGGGAGCTGTTTTTT
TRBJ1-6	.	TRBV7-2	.	CASSLVGGNSPLHF	TGTGCCAGCAGCTTAGTAGGCGGTAATTCACCCCTCCACTTT
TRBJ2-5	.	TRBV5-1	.	CASSLEDETQYF	TGCGCCAGCAGCTTGGAGGATGAGACCCAGTACTTC
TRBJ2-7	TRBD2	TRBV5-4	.	CASSLELAGNYEQYF	TGTGCCAGCAGCTTGGAACTAGCGGGGAACTACGAGCAGTACTTC
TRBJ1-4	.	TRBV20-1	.	CSARDSRVTNEKLFF	TGCAGTGCTAGAGATTCAAGGGTTACTAATGAAAAACTGTTTTTT